The 9 T cell receptor beta chains below all came from one sample that was sequenced in a study of cytomegalovirus exposure and HLA in healthy donors. A multiplex PCR was run with 60 Vbeta primers and 13 Jbeta primers. Some clones are missing from TCRdb's copy, which holds only in-frame ones; the method was immunoSEQ multiplex PCR. This table lists about 46,000 clones. The sequencing input was PBMCs. The source is a middle-aged woman in good health and CMV-seronegative.

This sequence joins TRBV18 and TRBJ1-4, with TRBD1 identical over 7 bases. This CDR3 has 14 amino acids. Germline trimming cut 4 bases from V and 8 bases from J; bases unmatched to any gene: 7. Germline V gene sequence: CDR1 KGHSH, CDR2 LQKENI. CDR3 residues: CASSRDRVGEKLFF. CDR3 DNA: TGTGCCAGCTCACGTGACAGGGTTGGGGAAAAACTGTTTTTT.

V is TRBV6-1 and J is TRBJ2-2; possibly TRBD1 for D (5 bases). Germline V gene sequence: CDR1 MNHNS, CDR2 SASEGT. The CDR3 consists of 14 residues. Between the trimmed V and J ends, which lost 8 bases and 1 base, there was a span of 11 bases. This chain's CDR3 is CASEWTLNTGELFF. CDR3 coding DNA: TGTGCCAGCGAATGGACACTGAACACCGGGGAGCTGTTTTTT.

The V and J genes are TRBV11-2 and TRBJ2-3; 7 bases fit TRBD2. CDR3 length: 16 residues. Unmatched junction bases numbered 13, after V lost 5 bases and J lost 5 bases. Germline values: CDR1 SGHAT, CDR2 FQNNGV. CDR3: CASSPSGGGIGDTQYF. In nucleotides, the CDR3 is TGTGCCAGCAGCCCGTCGGGGGGAGGGATTGGAGATACGCAGTATTTT.

The V and J genes are TRBV19 and TRBJ2-4; D is uncertain. V was clipped by 5 bases and J by 9 bases, with 11 bases between them. Germline V lookup: CDR1 LNHDA, CDR2 SQIVND (reference sequence). This CDR3 contains 12 residues. CDR3 sequence: CASSERSAIQYF. CDR3 sequence (DNA): TGTGCCAGTAGTGAAAGGAGCGCCATTCAGTACTTC.

The V and J genes are TRBV30 and TRBJ1-1; D is unclear. Trimming shortened V by 1 base and J by 0 bases, and 3 bases separated the two germline ends. The germline CDR1 and CDR2 sequences are GTSNPN and SVGIG (reference sequence). There are 12 residues in the CDR3. The CDR3 bases are TGTGCCTGGAGTGGGCTGAACACTGAAGCTTTCTTT. Translation: CAWSGLNTEAFF.

The V gene is TRBV25-1, the J gene TRBJ2-1; a possible D gene is TRBD2 (5 bases). Trimming took off 3 bases at V and 8 bases at J, with 14 bases between the two ends. In germline, CDR1 is MGHDK, CDR2 SYGVNS. CDR3 length: 14 amino acids. DNA of the CDR3: TGTGCCAGCAGTGATATCGGGAACTCCGATGAGCAGTTCTTC. Its translation is CASSDIGNSDEQFF.

The chain couples TRBV5-1 to TRBJ1-1; D possibly corresponds to TRBD1 (6 bases). The V and J ends lost 3 bases and 1 base respectively, with 10 bases between them. There are 14 residues in the CDR3. The V gene's germline CDR1 is SGHRS and CDR2 YFSETQ. CDR3 nucleotide sequence: TGCGCCAGCAGCTCGGGACACCCGAACACTGAAGCTTTCTTT. Protein sequence: CASSSGHPNTEAFF.

The rearrangement joins TRBV7-3 to TRBJ2-7; TRBD2 matches 12 bases. This CDR3 contains 16 residues. V dropped 6 bases and J dropped 7; count of bases not matched to a gene: 13. Germline V lookup: CDR1 SGHTA, CDR2 FQGTGA. The CDR3 spells CASSFLAGGPVEEQYF. Written as DNA, the CDR3 is TGTGCCAGCAGTTTTCTAGCGGGAGGGCCTGTGGAGGAGCAGTACTTC.

The genes are TRBV18 and TRBJ2-7; weak D call: TRBD2 (5 bases). Germline V gene lookup returns CDR1 KGHSH and CDR2 LQKENI. This CDR3 contains 12 residues. V gave up 3 bases and J gave up 5 bases, with 8 bases separating them. The CDR3 bases are TGTGCCAGCTCACCGCCGAGGGACGAGCAGTACTTC. It specifies CASSPPRDEQYF.